The source of this T cell receptor beta chain is a study of cytomegalovirus exposure and HLA in healthy donors listed by TCRdb under 2017. About the study as a whole: In an earlier analysis of 587 of the donors, around 290 Gb of sequence data and 100 million or so unique TCR beta sequences from 150 million to 200 million T cells were reported. An early release covering about 600 HLA-typed donors comprised roughly 300 gigabases of sequencing data and approximately 85 million unique TCR sequences. Of the 350 to 450 genotyped donors, around 81% fell in the genetic ancestry cluster associated with self-reported Caucasian donors. The study aimed to test whether signatures of past pathogen exposure could be identified by cataloging public T cell receptors. Using immunosequencing, the study profiled T cell repertoires from about 650 subjects and related those repertoires to cytomegalovirus serostatus. A separate validation cohort of roughly 130 different subjects was used in addition to the roughly 670-subject first cohort. High-throughput TCR immunosequencing, statistical association of individual TCRs with disease status, and machine learning were combined to predict cytomegalovirus infection status. A later analysis re-examined previously published TCR beta repertoires from 500 to 700 donors and added high-resolution HLA genotyping to investigate patterns of TCR occurrence. Rather than using new phenotypic data, the later analysis identified candidate immune exposures from TCR beta sequences and from how often those sequences occurred across donors. An earlier analysis of 587 of the donors used high-throughput TCR beta sequencing to judge whether each TCR beta V gene segment behaved as functional or pseudogenic. Alongside the repertoire data, information on donor age, sex, ethnicity and CMV serostatus was compiled. A later genetic analysis used genome-wide SNP genotypes for 398 of the 666 donors, treating that subset as a discovery cohort. Every discovery cohort repertoire had been produced on one sequencing platform. HLA typing included class I and class II loci at four-digit resolution. Typing coverage differed by locus: A, B, C, DRB1 and DQB1 were typed in roughly 620-640 donors, DQA1 in 500 to 550, DPA1 in 600 to 610, and DPB1 in roughly 450. Four or five DR-DQ haplotypes were handled as single units for association and clustering because linkage in the cohort was strong. On average, about 200,000 unique TCR beta nucleotide sequences were sequenced per donor among some 430 genotyped donors of the cohort, with roughly 18% of those sequences being non-productive.

The cohort consisted of 650 to 700 healthy bone marrow donors. Cohort members were all nominally healthy when sampled, although unrecorded immune exposures were likely present. The donor was CMV seronegative and was included in the group of under 450 seronegative cohort members. Every donor gave a peripheral blood sample, and the peripheral blood mononuclear cells from that sample were used for TCR beta sequencing. The Qiagen DNeasy Blood Extraction Kit was used to extract genomic DNA from the blood cell samples. Broader findings and caveats from the paper: In an earlier analysis of about 540 of the donors, most TCR beta V segments were observed in productive rearrangements about 87% or about 30% of the time, broadly matching IMGT annotations. The earlier analysis of approximately 560 of the donors excluded 15 to 20 rarely observed V segments, including chromosome 9 orphons, because counts were too low. A total of 150 to 200 TCR beta chains were listed by the study as associated with cytomegalovirus. A further reported finding was that TCR beta sequences accurately predicted the HLA-A and HLA-B alleles for most subjects in the first cohort. In a later analysis, HLA-associated TCR beta chains were found to be more clonally expanded and to have lower generation probabilities than equally common non-associated chains. Because HLA typing was unavailable for some donors at each locus, only the typed subset was used in association tests. In a later genetic analysis, a missense DCLRE1C variant was associated with V-gene and J-gene trimming of TCR beta chains, and the association was replicated in an independent cohort. According to a later genetic analysis, donors in an Asian-associated ancestry cluster had fewer N-insertions in productive TCRs than the roughly 660-donor mean. It was suggested by the authors that the approach could potentially be generalized to other disease states and immunological phenotypes. The presence/absence analyses assumed that sequencing depth was roughly uniform across donors, and that assumption may not be true. In vitro tests confirmed that a few of the cytomegalovirus-associated TCR beta chains recognize cytomegalovirus antigens. Strong co-occurrence of HLA alleles, especially DR and DQ, made assigning TCR associations to individual alleles difficult. At a false discovery rate of 0.05, a later analysis linked some 17,000 TCR beta sequences to specific HLA alleles. According to a later analysis, TCR association rates differed among HLA loci, with DRB1 alleles showing the most associated TCRs and HLA-C alleles showing the fewest. In this cohort, only TCR beta chains were sequenced, and detectable features were limited by the absence of alpha or paired-chain data. While some public TCRs were present in many individuals, most TCR sequences turned up only very rarely across donors. A cluster of highly shared sequence variants was judged likely to represent a technical artifact of the sequencing pipeline. In both the original and validation cohorts, the classifier was reported to diagnose cytomegalovirus status with high specificity and sensitivity. The only immune exposure information available for the cohort was CMV serostatus. According to a later analysis, parvovirus B19, influenza, CMV and Epstein-Barr virus appeared linked to several top co-occurrence clusters. Linkage disequilibrium might explain the correlated functional status among segregating V segments, but an unknown experimental factor could not be excluded. Some IMGT-functional V segments, including TRBV6-2 and TRBV6-3, could not be told apart with the 87-base-pair reads, so those segments were excluded. According to a later analysis, most CMV-associated TCR beta chains appeared to be HLA-restricted, and the HLA associations seemed to be driven largely by CMV exposure.

Library creation used the immunoSEQ multiplex PCR assay. For the multiplex PCR, a mixture combining 60 forward primers for TCR Vbeta segments and 13 reverse primers for TCR Jbeta segments was used. Amplification of the CDR3 region of rearranged TCR beta genes was performed with a multiplex PCR assay on genomic DNA. Amplified TCR beta libraries were sequenced as 87-base-pair reads on the Illumina HiSeq System. As for how the authors treated the data: In a later analysis, tens of millions of unique TCR beta chains were counted across the 500 to 850 repertoires, and roughly 10 million of these chains were shared by at least two donors. Raw reads were error-corrected and collapsed into unique sequences with a nearest-neighbor algorithm that merged closely related sequences to remove PCR and sequencing errors. Alignment of CDR3 sequences to IMGT reference sequences was used to assign V, D and J gene segments. For a sequence to be retained, at least a six-nucleotide match to both a V gene segment and a J gene segment was required. Rearrangements were called productive when the CDR3 lacked stop codons and stayed in frame with V and J; all others were non-productive. CDR3 was defined according to IMGT convention as the region running from the second conserved V-encoded cysteine to the conserved J-encoded phenylalanine. In an earlier analysis of around 640 of the donors, sequences lacking an unambiguous match to a single V gene segment were excluded. In an earlier analysis of approximately 560 of the donors, a V segment was called functional when productive rearrangements were above 56.7%, and segregating when the standard deviation between donors exceeded 5%. A statistical classification framework was developed to diagnose cytomegalovirus status using the catalog of TCR beta chain sequences. In a later analysis, TCR nucleotide sequences were compared against IMGT/GENE-DB human TR gene sequences so that V and J genes could be assigned. In a later analysis, CDR3 sequences and most-parsimonious VDJ recombination scenarios were assigned using the TCRdist pipeline. In a later analysis, each TCR beta chain was defined by its CDR3 amino acid sequence together with its V-gene family, and reads lacking a unique V-gene family were excluded. A later analysis removed 592 highly shared, low-generation-probability nucleotide sequences to deal with suspected cross-contamination and a sequencing artifact. For each public chain, a later analysis derived a clonal expansion index from normalized ranks of inferred template counts within each repertoire. Generation probabilities in a later analysis came from a VDJ recombination model fitted to out-of-frame rearrangements, and those results were checked against IGoR. Hypergeometric tests were used in a later analysis to score TCR-TCR, TCR-HLA and TCR-CMV co-occurrence, with a repertoire-size bias correction applied to the TCR pairs. A later analysis estimated false discovery rates by permuting HLA or CMV assignments 20 times. In a later analysis, co-occurring TCRs were grouped using DBSCAN, and TCRdist sequence similarity was added for clustering within HLA-allele-positive subsets. Repertoires with fewer than 30,000 or more than 120,000 public chains were left out of co-occurrence clustering, as were about 5 repertoires with anomalous nucleotide sharing. TCRdb holds this immuneACCESS table with in-frame rearrangements only. Some clones are missing; in checked studies, unresolved V genes explain under half, and the rest has no known cause. V, J and clone size reflect that table, while D and trimming were determined from the DNA. This sample's table carries about 130,000 clones. Jointly, the top ten make up roughly 2% of the sample.

Comment on this clone: Its specific antigen is unknown.

A distance of 10 bases separates the germline ends of V and J, which lose 2 bases and 6 bases respectively. The CDR3 contains 12 residues, cysteine and phenylalanine counted. The CDR3 DNA has 36 bases and is translated from base 1. CDR1 and CDR2 (SQVTM, ANQGSEA) derive from the germline V gene. The chain is encoded by TRBV29-1 joined to TRBJ1-1, with no D gene named confidently. The TCR comes from a woman between 55 and 75 years old in good health and CMV-seronegative. Sequencing used PBMCs. For the CDR3, the sequence is CSVEFYGSEAFF. In nucleotides, the sequence is TGCAGCGTTGAATTTTACGGGTCTGAAGCTTTCTTT.